A selection of T cell receptor beta chains follows, all from one sample in a study of blood T cell repertoires in COVID-19. Libraries were prepared by immunoSEQ multiplex PCR; TCRdb keeps only in-frame clonotypes and omits some of them. The sample lists about 160,000 clones; roughly 90% were seen once. Material: PBMCs or T cells enriched from blood (not recorded which). Source of these receptors: a woman aged 45-59 years who had recovered from COVID-19. Each CDR3 is given with its conserved first and last residue. A D gene is named only where the DNA matches it firmly. A clone size is listed for some rows: how often the clone was seen (once, few, many), or a class if it is expanded.

v_gene: TRBV19; abundance: -; len: 14; d_gene: TRBD2; j_gene: TRBJ2-2; CDR3nt: TGTGCCAGTAGAGGCGGGGGTACAACCGGGGAGCTGTTTTTT; CDR3aa: CASRGGGTTGELFF
v_gene: TRBV10-2; abundance: few; len: 16; d_gene: TRBD1; j_gene: TRBJ2-2; CDR3nt: TGCGCCACCTCGAAAGGCGGGACAGGGACCACCGGGGAGCTGTTTTTT; CDR3aa: CATSKGGTGTTGELFF
v_gene: TRBV3-1/TRBV3-2; abundance: -; len: 16; d_gene: -; j_gene: TRBJ2-7; CDR3nt: TGTGCCAGCAGCCAATTGTGGCCGGGATCCCCCTACGAGCAGTACTTC; CDR3aa: CASSQLWPGSPYEQYF
v_gene: TRBV6-2/TRBV6-3; abundance: -; len: 14; d_gene: TRBD1; j_gene: TRBJ2-7; CDR3nt: TGTGCCAGCAGCCTCAGGGGACAGTCCTACGAGCAGTACTTC; CDR3aa: CASSLRGQSYEQYF
v_gene: TRBV4-3; abundance: once; len: 18; d_gene: TRBD2; j_gene: TRBJ2-1; CDR3nt: TGCGCCAGCAGCCATGATACTAGCGGGGGGTACTCCTACAATGAGCAGTTCTTC; CDR3aa: CASSHDTSGGYSYNEQFF
v_gene: TRBV7-9; abundance: -; len: 15; d_gene: TRBD2; j_gene: TRBJ2-7; CDR3nt: TGTGCCAGCAGCTCGGCTAGCGGGCCCTACTACGAGCAGTACTTC; CDR3aa: CASSSASGPYYEQYF
v_gene: TRBV6-2/TRBV6-3; abundance: -; len: 15; d_gene: TRBD1; j_gene: TRBJ2-7; CDR3nt: TGTGCCAGCAGTTCTCCGGGGACAGCAGACTACGAGCAGTACTTC; CDR3aa: CASSSPGTADYEQYF
v_gene: TRBV4-2; abundance: -; len: 17; d_gene: TRBD2; j_gene: TRBJ2-7; CDR3nt: TGTGCCAGCAGCCAAGAGTCCTCTAGCGGGGGCTCCTACGAGCAGTACTTC; CDR3aa: CASSQESSSGGSYEQYF
v_gene: TRBV5-1; abundance: -; len: 14; d_gene: -; j_gene: TRBJ2-6; CDR3nt: TGCGCCAGCGCGGGTGACTCTGGGGCCAACGTCCTGACTTTC; CDR3aa: CASAGDSGANVLTF
v_gene: TRBV24-1; abundance: -; len: 15; d_gene: TRBD1; j_gene: TRBJ2-5; CDR3nt: TGTGCCACCTCCGCCTGGACAGGGATAGTGGAGACCCAGTACTTC; CDR3aa: CATSAWTGIVETQYF
v_gene: TRBV2; abundance: few; len: 11; d_gene: -; j_gene: TRBJ1-5; CDR3nt: TGTGCCAGCAGCGGCGGGTCTCCCCAGCATTTT; CDR3aa: CASSGGSPQHF
v_gene: TRBV6-2/TRBV6-3; abundance: -; len: 16; d_gene: TRBD1; j_gene: TRBJ1-4; CDR3nt: TGTGCCAGCAGTCGGGCCTTGGCAGGGGGTAATGAAAAACTGTTTTTT; CDR3aa: CASSRALAGGNEKLFF
v_gene: TRBV11-2; abundance: once; len: 15; d_gene: -; j_gene: TRBJ2-7; CDR3nt: TGTGCCAGCAGCTTTGCGCGGGGCCCTGAGGAAGAGCAGTACTTC; CDR3aa: CASSFARGPEEEQYF
v_gene: TRBV12-3/TRBV12-4; abundance: -; len: 11; d_gene: -; j_gene: TRBJ2-7; CDR3nt: TGTGCCAGCAAGGGCAGGGGCGAGCAGTACTTC; CDR3aa: CASKGRGEQYF
v_gene: TRBV28; abundance: once; len: 14; d_gene: -; j_gene: TRBJ1-4; CDR3nt: TGTGCCAGCAGTTTACAGACAACTAATGAAAAACTGTTTTTT; CDR3aa: CASSLQTTNEKLFF
v_gene: TRBV19; abundance: -; len: 14; d_gene: TRBD1; j_gene: TRBJ1-1; CDR3nt: TGTGCCAGTAGTCTCCAGGGGGTTAACACTGAAGCTTTCTTT; CDR3aa: CASSLQGVNTEAFF
v_gene: TRBV30; abundance: -; len: 15; d_gene: -; j_gene: TRBJ2-1; CDR3nt: TGTGCCTGGAGATTAACAGGGTGGGGGTCCGGTGAGCAGTTCTTC; CDR3aa: CAWRLTGWGSGEQFF
v_gene: TRBV29-1; abundance: -; len: 14; d_gene: -; j_gene: TRBJ1-5; CDR3nt: TGCAGCGTTGAAACAGGGTCGGGCAATCAGCCCCAGCATTTT; CDR3aa: CSVETGSGNQPQHF
v_gene: TRBV29-1; abundance: -; len: 13; d_gene: -; j_gene: TRBJ1-5; CDR3nt: TGCAGCGTAACCGGGGGGGTCAATCAGCCCCAGCATTTT; CDR3aa: CSVTGGVNQPQHF
v_gene: TRBV30; abundance: -; len: 12; d_gene: -; j_gene: TRBJ2-7; CDR3nt: TGTGCCGGGGGTATAGGGGTCTACGAGCAGTACTTC; CDR3aa: CAGGIGVYEQYF